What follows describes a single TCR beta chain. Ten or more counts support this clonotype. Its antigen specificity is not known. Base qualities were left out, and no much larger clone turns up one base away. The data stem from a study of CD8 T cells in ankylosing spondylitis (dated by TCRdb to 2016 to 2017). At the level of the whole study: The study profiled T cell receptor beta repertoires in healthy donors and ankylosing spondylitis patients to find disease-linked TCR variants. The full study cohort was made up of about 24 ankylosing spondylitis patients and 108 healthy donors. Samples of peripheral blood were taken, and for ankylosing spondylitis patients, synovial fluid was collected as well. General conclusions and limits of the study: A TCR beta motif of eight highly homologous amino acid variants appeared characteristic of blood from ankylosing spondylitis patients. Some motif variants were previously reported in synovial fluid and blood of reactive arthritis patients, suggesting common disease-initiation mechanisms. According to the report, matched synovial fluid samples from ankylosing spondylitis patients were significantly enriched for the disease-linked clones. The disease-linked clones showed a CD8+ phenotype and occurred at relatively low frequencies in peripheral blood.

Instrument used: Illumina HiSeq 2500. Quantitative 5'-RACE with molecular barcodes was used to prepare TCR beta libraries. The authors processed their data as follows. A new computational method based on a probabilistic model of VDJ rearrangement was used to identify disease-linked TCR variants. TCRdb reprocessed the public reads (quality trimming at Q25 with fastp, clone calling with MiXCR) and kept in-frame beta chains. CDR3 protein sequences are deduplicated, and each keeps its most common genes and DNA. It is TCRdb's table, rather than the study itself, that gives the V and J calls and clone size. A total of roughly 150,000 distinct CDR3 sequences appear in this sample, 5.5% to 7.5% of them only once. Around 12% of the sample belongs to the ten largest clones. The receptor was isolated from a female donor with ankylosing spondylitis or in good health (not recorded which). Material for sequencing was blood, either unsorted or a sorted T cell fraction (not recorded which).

The DNA sequence follows: TGTGCCAGCAGTGAAGACCACGGGGCAGGGTGGAACTATGGCTACACCTTC. Translated, it gives CASSEDHGAGWNYGYTF. The V and J genes are TRBV25-1 and TRBJ1-2; TRBD1 could be the D gene, as 5 bases match. Spanning cysteine to phenylalanine, the CDR3 consists of 17 amino acids. Only CDR3 DNA remains: 51 bases, in frame from the first base. For CDR1 and CDR2, the germline V gene lists MGHDK and SYGVNS. Trimming at the junction amounts to 2 bases on V and 2 bases on J, and the germline ends lie 18 bases apart.